This entry lists 27 T cell receptor beta chains sequenced from one sample in a study of pediatric ulcerative colitis. One to two pinch biopsies were taken from the rectum during colonoscopy. Profiled with immunoSEQ multiplex PCR; TCRdb holds only in-frame clones, not every one. In the table there are approximately 38,000 clones, roughly four fifths of which are singletons. The sample was gut tissue. These receptors all stem from a boy younger than 18 with severe ulcerative colitis.

The chain joins TRBV10-1 to TRBJ2-1, with a possible D match to TRBD2 (7 bases). CDR1 WNHNN and CDR2 SYGVQD come from the germline V gene (reference sequence). This CDR3 spans 15 amino acids. Trimming stripped 4 bases from V and 6 bases from J, with 16 bases between. In nucleotides, the CDR3 is TGCGCCAGCAGTGTCGGGGGGCCTTACAGCAATGAGCAGTTCTTC. Translating it yields CASSVGGPYSNEQFF.

This sequence joins TRBV27 and TRBJ2-7; a possible D gene is TRBD1 (7 bases). Between the trimmed V and J ends, which lost 5 bases and 0 bases, there was a span of 11 bases. Per the germline V gene, CDR1 is MNHEY and CDR2 is SMNVEV (reference sequence). The CDR3 has 14 amino acids. Here the CDR3 DNA reads TGTGCCAGCAGTCCTCAGGGGGGCTCCTACGAGCAGTACTTC. Amino acid sequence: CASSPQGGSYEQYF.

In nucleotides, the CDR3 is TGTGCCAGCAGCACCGACACCCTGAACACTGAAGCTTTCTTT. Translation gives CASSTDTLNTEAFF. The chain uses TRBV5-6 and TRBJ1-1; no clear D. Germline CDR1 reads SGHDT; CDR2 reads YYEEEE. V lost 4 bases and J lost 0, with 10 bases in between. CDR3 length: 14 amino acids.

The chain employs TRBV7-2 and TRBJ2-7; 7 bases match TRBD1. This CDR3 spans 17 amino acids. Looked up from germline, CDR1 is SGHTA and CDR2 is FQGNSA. Trimming cost V 5 bases and J 0 bases; bases outside gene matches: 13. For the CDR3, the DNA is TGTGCCAGCAGCCCCGACAGGGTGGGTTGGATCTCCTACGAGCAGTACTTC. Protein product: CASSPDRVGWISYEQYF.

The V gene is TRBV4-1, the J gene TRBJ1-2, with TRBD1 as a possible D gene (6 bases). Germline V CDR1 and CDR2: MGHRA, YSYEKL. CDR3 length: 13 residues. Trimming removed 2 bases at V and 6 bases at J, with 10 bases between. Written as DNA, the CDR3 is TGCGCCAGCAGCCAAACGGGGACAAATGGCTACACCTTC. Amino acids: CASSQTGTNGYTF.

The chain recombines TRBV30 with TRBJ2-7, with 8 bases lining up with TRBD2. Germline V gene sequence: CDR1 GTSNPN, CDR2 SVGIG (reference sequence). The CDR3 length is 14 residues. Trimming took 1 base from V and 3 from J; bases not matched to a gene: 5. The CDR3 DNA is TGTGCCTGGAGTGCCGGGGGGGGCTACTACGAGCAGTACTTC. Amino acid sequence: CAWSAGGGYYEQYF.

This clone has just one count. The chain recombines TRBV10-2 with TRBJ2-7; D unresolved. Trimming cost V 1 base and J 5 bases, with 9 bases left between them. This CDR3 is built from 13 residues. Germline V gives CDR1 WSHSY, CDR2 SAAADI. The CDR3 sequence: CASSEFGRNEQYF. CDR3 DNA sequence: TGCGCCAGCAGTGAGTTCGGCCGGAACGAGCAGTACTTC.

The chain carries TRBV7-3 and TRBJ2-2, with D possibly TRBD2 on 6 matching bases. CDR1 is SGHTA, CDR2 FQGTGA, per germline. V was cut by 5 bases and J by 4 bases, with 17 bases left in between. The CDR3 consists of 16 residues. Here the CDR3 DNA reads TGTGCCAGCAGCCCCCAAGCAGGGCGGGGCACCGGGGAGCTGTTTTTT. Its translation is CASSPQAGRGTGELFF.

This clone was observed a few times. The chain employs TRBV2 and TRBJ1-4; 11 bases are a match to TRBD1. J gave up 6 bases and V 6 bases, and 6 bases lay outside the gene matches. Germline loops: CDR1 SNHLY, CDR2 FYNNEI. This CDR3 spans 15 amino acids. CDR3 bases: TGTGCCAGCAGGGATCGGACAGGGGGCTATGAAAAACTGTTTTTT. Protein product: CASRDRTGGYEKLFF.

The rearrangement links TRBV2 to TRBJ2-1; 8 bases line up with TRBD1. Per germline, CDR1 SNHLY and CDR2 FYNNEI. J was trimmed by 10 bases and V by 7 bases; bases with no gene match: 9. The CDR3 is 13 residues long. As DNA, the CDR3 is TGTGCCAGCACCCAGACACAGGGGGGAGAGCAGTTCTTC. Its protein product is CASTQTQGGEQFF.

CDR3 sequence: CASSQDIRAVLSYEQYF. CDR3 DNA sequence: TGCGCCAGCAGCCAAGATATAAGGGCAGTGCTATCCTACGAGCAGTACTTC. The V call is TRBV4-1, the J call TRBJ2-7; D is ambiguous. Trimming pared 0 bases from V and 1 base from J, leaving 16 bases between. The germline gives CDR1 MGHRA, CDR2 YSYEKL. The CDR3 runs 17 residues.

The J gene is TRBJ2-2, the V gene TRBV27; D unclear. Germline CDR1 MNHEY, CDR2 SMNVEV (reference sequence). Trimming shortened V by 4 bases and J by 3 bases, and 18 bases separated the two germline ends. This CDR3 comprises 17 residues. CDR3 bases: TGTGCCAGCAGTTCCTCCCTAGGCAGACGATACACCGGGGAGCTGTTTTTT. Protein product: CASSSSLGRRYTGELFF.

The rearrangement joins TRBV19 to TRBJ1-5; D is perhaps TRBD1 (6 bases). Per germline, CDR1 LNHDA and CDR2 SQIVND (reference sequence). This CDR3 spans 14 amino acids. V lost 4 bases, J lost 6 bases, and 13 bases lay in between. The CDR3 protein is CASSRDQGIQPQHF. CDR3 sequence (DNA): TGTGCCAGTAGTAGAGATCAGGGGATTCAGCCCCAGCATTTT. Looking up the rest from reference TRBV19 and TRBJ1-5 gives the full variable domain: DGGITQSPKYLFRKEGQNVTLSCEQNLNHDAMYWYRQDPGQGLRLIYYSQIVNDFQKGDIAEGYSVSREKKESFPLTVTSAQKNPTAFYLCASSRDQGIQPQHFGDGTRLSIL.

To note about this clone: Germline and junction disagree at one end, which may indicate a read error. The V gene is TRBV6-1, the J gene TRBJ2-1, with D possibly TRBD1 on 6 matching bases. The V gene's germline CDR1 is MNHNS and CDR2 SASEGT. This CDR3 has 17 amino acids. In DNA form, the CDR3 reads TGTGCCATCAGTGAGTCAGGGGACGGTCGAACTAACAATGAGCAGTTCTTC. This translates into CAISESGDGRTNNEQFF.

The chain recombines TRBV5-1 with TRBJ1-1; 9 bases match TRBD1. The CDR3 totals 13 residues. CDR1 is SGHRS and CDR2 is YFSETQ in the germline V gene. The V and J ends lost 4 bases and 3 bases, in that order; junction bases with no gene match: 1. In nucleotides, the CDR3 is TGCGCCAGCAGCGGGACAGGGTACACTGAAGCTTTCTTT. Protein sequence: CASSGTGYTEAFF.

CDR3 nucleotide sequence: TGTGCCAGCAGCAAGGACAGTTTCACTGAAGCTTTCTTT. It specifies CASSKDSFTEAFF. The V call is TRBV7-7, the J call TRBJ1-1, with a possible D match to TRBD1 (6 bases). CDR1 and CDR2 from the germline V gene are SSHAT and FNYEAQ (reference sequence). V was pared by 5 bases and J by 4 bases, with 11 bases between. This CDR3 spans 13 amino acids.

This clone was detected only once. The chain carries TRBV6-4 and TRBJ1-2; D unresolved. CDR3 length equals 10 residues. Germline CDR1 reads MRHNA; CDR2 reads SNTAGT. The ends were cut back, 4 bases at V and 10 bases at J, with 7 bases in the middle. The CDR3 reads CASSGGYYTF. Here the CDR3 DNA reads TGTGCCAGCAGTGGAGGTTACTACACCTTC.

This chain joins TRBV15 and TRBJ2-1, with D possibly TRBD1 on 6 matching bases. The CDR3 is made up of 14 amino acids. Germline CDR1 LNHNV, CDR2 YYDKDF (reference sequence). V was cut by 3 bases and J by 8 bases, with 14 bases left in between. The CDR3 DNA reads as TGTGCCACCAGCAGCCGGGACACCCTGCATGAGCAGTTCTTC. Its protein is CATSSRDTLHEQFF.

This clone was observed a few times. The J gene is TRBJ1-3, the V gene TRBV6-1; D unclear. The CDR3 length is 13 residues. Looked up from germline, CDR1 is MNHNS and CDR2 is SASEGT. Trimming stripped 5 bases from V and 5 bases from J, with 10 bases between. The CDR3 protein is CASSHPERNTIYF. CDR3 sequence (DNA): TGTGCCAGCAGTCACCCGGAGCGAAACACCATATATTTT.

Comments on this clone: The sample contains more than one DNA sequence encoding this CDR3. The J gene is TRBJ2-2, the V gene TRBV5-6, with D unresolved. The CDR3 spans 12 residues. Looked up from germline, CDR1 is SGHDT and CDR2 is YYEEEE. The V end lost 2 bases, the J end lost 2 bases, and 1 base lay between the germline ends. For the CDR3, the DNA is TGTGCCAGCAGCTTAAACACCGGGGAGCTGTTTTTT. It codes for CASSLNTGELFF.

The chain joins TRBV5-1 to TRBJ2-3, with D possibly matching TRBD2 (6 bases). The germline V gene encodes CDR1 SGHRS and CDR2 YFSETQ. The length of the CDR3 is 16 residues. Trimming stripped 4 bases from V and 1 base from J, with 16 bases between. For the CDR3, the DNA is TGCGCCAGCAGCCGTGCAATGTGGGGGGGCACAGATACGCAGTATTTT. Translated, it gives CASSRAMWGGTDTQYF.

J is TRBJ1-1 and V is TRBV6-1; the D is unclear. V dropped 5 bases and J dropped 5 bases, with 12 bases sitting between them. The CDR3 consists of 13 residues. Per germline, CDR1 MNHNS and CDR2 SASEGT. The chain's CDR3 is CASSPMESTEAFF. For the CDR3, the DNA is TGTGCCAGCAGTCCAATGGAGAGTACTGAAGCTTTCTTT.

With regard to this clone: Germline and junction disagree at one end, which may indicate a read error. The chain employs TRBV18 and TRBJ2-1; D might be TRBD1 (5 bases). The CDR3 length is 13 residues. Germline CDR1 and CDR2: KGHSH and LQKENI. The CDR3 loop is CASSPSDRLGLIF. CDR3 DNA: TGTGCCAGCTCGCCCTCTGACAGATTAGGGCTGATCTTC.

The chain is built from TRBV28 and TRBJ1-2; D is unresolved. V lost 2 bases and J lost 0, with 4 bases in between. Germline loops: CDR1 MDHEN, CDR2 SYDVKM. The CDR3 sequence is 13 residues long. The CDR3: CASSLPANYGYTF. CDR3 coding DNA: TGTGCCAGCAGTTTACCCGCTAACTATGGCTACACCTTC.

V is TRBV4-2 and J is TRBJ1-6; a weak D match, TRBD1 (5 bases). The V gene lost 0 bases and the J gene lost 7 bases, with 10 bases spanning the gap. The CDR3 spans 15 residues. The V gene's germline CDR1 is LGHNA and CDR2 YNFKEQ. CDR3 in DNA: TGTGCCAGCAGCCAAGATGGGGGGGGGAATTCACCCCTCCACTTT. Its protein product is CASSQDGGGNSPLHF.

This chain joins TRBV5-6 and TRBJ2-1; D gene unclear. The V and J ends lost 4 bases and 10 bases respectively, with 18 bases between them. Germline CDR1 reads SGHDT; CDR2 reads YYEEEE. The CDR3 has 14 amino acids. The CDR3 DNA reads as TGTGCCAGCAGCCGACGGACCAGCAGGATGGAGCAGTTCTTC. Encoded protein: CASSRRTSRMEQFF.

The rearrangement uses TRBV7-6 and TRBJ2-5; D tentatively fits TRBD1 or TRBD2 (5 bases each). The germline V and J ends were trimmed by 5 bases and 5 bases, with 21 bases remaining between them. The CDR3 loop spans 16 amino acids. Germline CDR1 is SGHVS and CDR2 is FNYEAQ. This chain's CDR3 is CASSPGPDSVGETQYF. The CDR3 region has the DNA TGTGCCAGCAGCCCGGGGCCTGACAGCGTAGGGGAGACCCAGTACTTC.